This T cell receptor beta chain was recorded in a study of T cell responses to AZD1222 COVID-19 vaccine. Notes on the study in general: Reportedly, nearly half the spike-specific TCRs target unmutated variant regions. Clonal diversity may have been underestimated, and the donors were mostly white British, with more females than males. Baseline seropositivity occurred in only 5 to 7 AZD1222 recipients. Every sample of the repertoires postdated the peak T cell response.

Turning to this clone: Its specificity is not known.

Clones were read by immunoSEQ multiplex PCR, and TCRdb kept only the in-frame ones, dropping some. The table shows around 95,000 clones, with 88% occurring only once. The CDR3 is 12 residues long. V was trimmed by 10 bases and J by 8 bases, leaving 16 bases between them. Germline lookup yields CDR1 LNHDA and CDR2 SQIVND (reference sequence). The clonotype was recovered from an adult in good health. The V gene is TRBV19, the J gene TRBJ2-3; no firm D call. The sample consisted of peripheral blood, taken on day 0 of AZD1222 vaccination. CDR3 amino acids: CATSLEIGTQYF. For the CDR3, the DNA is TGTGCCACATCCCTAGAAATCGGTACGCAGTATTTT. Variable domain in full (rest from reference TRBV19 and TRBJ2-3): DGGITQSPKYLFRKEGQNVTLSCEQNLNHDAMYWYRQDPGQGLRLIYYSQIVNDFQKGDIAEGYSVSREKKESFPLTVTSAQKNPTAFYLCATSLEIGTQYFGPGTRLTVL.